Presented here are 4 T cell receptor beta chains from one specimen sequenced in a study of T cell repertoires in urothelial bladder cancer. Assay used: immunoSEQ multiplex PCR; TCRdb lists only in-frame clones, some missing. This sample carries 9,200 or so clones, about 61% of them seen once, and the ten largest clones take about 30%. Input material: tumor-infiltrating cells from bladder cancer. The receptors originated from a human donor with urothelial carcinoma.

The chain uses TRBV4-1 and TRBJ1-1; D is perhaps TRBD1 (5 bases). The CDR3 totals 13 residues. Looked up from germline, CDR1 is MGHRA and CDR2 is YSYEKL. V shed 1 base and J shed 10 bases, with 13 bases lying between them. The CDR3 region has the DNA TGCGCCAGCAGCCAAGTCGGGGGTCTTGGAGCTTTCTTT. This sequence encodes CASSQVGGLGAFF.

This clone was seen a handful of times. V is TRBV2 and J is TRBJ2-7; 10 bases are shared with TRBD2. J gave up 3 bases and V 7 bases, and 6 bases lay outside the gene matches. Germline V gene data show CDR1 as SNHLY and CDR2 as FYNNEI. The CDR3 totals 14 residues. Here the CDR3 reads CASTPAGGHYEQYF. The CDR3 DNA sequence: TGTGCCAGCACTCCAGCGGGGGGGCACTACGAGCAGTACTTC. The whole variable domain, filled in from reference TRBV2 and TRBJ2-7, reads EPEVTQTPSHQVTQMGQEVILRCVPISNHLYFYWYRQILGQKVEFLVSFYNNEISEKSEIFDDQFSVERPDGSNFTLKIRSTKLEDSAMYFCASTPAGGHYEQYFGPGTRLTVT.

The CDR3 reads CASSFRLGNTEAFF. The DNA for the CDR3 is TGCGCCAGCAGCTTTCGGCTCGGGAACACTGAAGCTTTCTTT. The chain carries TRBV5-1 and TRBJ1-1; D unclear. Germline values: CDR1 SGHRS, CDR2 YFSETQ. The CDR3 length is 14 residues. V lost 2 bases, J lost 1 base, and 9 bases lay in between.

This chain links TRBV29-1 with TRBJ1-2, with D perhaps matching TRBD1 (5 bases). V was trimmed by 3 bases and J by 7 bases, leaving 15 bases between them. This CDR3 is 13 amino acids long. Looked up from germline, CDR1 is SQVTM and CDR2 is ANQGSEA. The CDR3 loop reads CSVDFLPGGGYTF. CDR3 sequence (DNA): TGCAGCGTTGACTTTTTACCCGGGGGTGGCTACACCTTC.